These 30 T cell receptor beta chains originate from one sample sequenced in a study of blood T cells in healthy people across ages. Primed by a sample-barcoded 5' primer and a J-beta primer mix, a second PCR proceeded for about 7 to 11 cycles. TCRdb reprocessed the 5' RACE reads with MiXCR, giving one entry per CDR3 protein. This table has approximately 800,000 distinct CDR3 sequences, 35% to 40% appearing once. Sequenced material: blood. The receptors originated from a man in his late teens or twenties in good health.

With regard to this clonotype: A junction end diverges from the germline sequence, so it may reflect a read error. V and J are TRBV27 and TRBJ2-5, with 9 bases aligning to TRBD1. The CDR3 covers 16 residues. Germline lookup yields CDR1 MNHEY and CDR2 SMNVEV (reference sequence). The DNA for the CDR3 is TGTGTCAGCACTTCCGGGCGGTACAGGGGGCCGGGGACCCAGTACTTC. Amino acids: CVSTSGRYRGPGTQYF.

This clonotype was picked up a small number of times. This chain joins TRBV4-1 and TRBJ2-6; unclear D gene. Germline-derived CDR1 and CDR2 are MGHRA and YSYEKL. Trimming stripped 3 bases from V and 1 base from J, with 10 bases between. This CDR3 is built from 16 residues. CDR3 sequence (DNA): TGCGCCAGCAGCCACCCCAGGAGTTCTGGGGCCAACGTCCTGACTTTC. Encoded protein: CASSHPRSSGANVLTF.

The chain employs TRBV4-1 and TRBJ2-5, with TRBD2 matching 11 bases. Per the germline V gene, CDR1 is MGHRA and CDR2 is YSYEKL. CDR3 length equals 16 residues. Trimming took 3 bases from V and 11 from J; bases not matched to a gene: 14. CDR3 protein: CASSQYLAGGANEQYF. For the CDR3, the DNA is TGCGCCAGCAGCCAGTACCTAGCGGGAGGAGCCAATGAGCAGTACTTC.

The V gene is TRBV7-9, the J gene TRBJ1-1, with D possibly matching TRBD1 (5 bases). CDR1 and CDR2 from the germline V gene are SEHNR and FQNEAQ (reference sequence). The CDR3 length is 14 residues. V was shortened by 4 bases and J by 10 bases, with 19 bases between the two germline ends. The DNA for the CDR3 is TGTGCCAGCAGCTACGACAGCCTAAAGGCGGTAGCTTTCTTT. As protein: CASSYDSLKAVAFF.

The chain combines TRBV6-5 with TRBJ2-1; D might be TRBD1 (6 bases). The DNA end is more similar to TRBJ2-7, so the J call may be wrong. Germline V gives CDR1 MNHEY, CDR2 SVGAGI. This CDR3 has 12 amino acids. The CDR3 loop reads CAGQGSYNEQYF. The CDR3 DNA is TGTGCCGGTCAGGGGTCCTACAATGAGCAGTACTTC.

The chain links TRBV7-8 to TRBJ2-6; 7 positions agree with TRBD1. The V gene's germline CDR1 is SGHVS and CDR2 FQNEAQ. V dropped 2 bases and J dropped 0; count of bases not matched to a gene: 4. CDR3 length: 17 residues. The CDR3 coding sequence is TGTGCCAGCAGCTTACGGGACAGTATCTCTGGGGCCAACGTCCTGACTTTC. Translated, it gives CASSLRDSISGANVLTF.

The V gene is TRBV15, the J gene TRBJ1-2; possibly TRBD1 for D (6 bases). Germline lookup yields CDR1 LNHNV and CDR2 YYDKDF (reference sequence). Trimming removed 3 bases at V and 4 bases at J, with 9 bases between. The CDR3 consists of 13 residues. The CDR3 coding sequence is TGTGCCACCAGCAGGACAGGAACCTATGGCTACACCTTC. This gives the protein CATSRTGTYGYTF.

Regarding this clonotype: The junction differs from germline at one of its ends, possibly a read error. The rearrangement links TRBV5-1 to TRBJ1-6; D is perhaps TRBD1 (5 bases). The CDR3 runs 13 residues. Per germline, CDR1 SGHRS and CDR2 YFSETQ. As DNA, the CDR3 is TGCGCCAGCAGATGGGACTATAATTCACCCCCCCACTTT. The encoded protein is CASRWDYNSPPHF.

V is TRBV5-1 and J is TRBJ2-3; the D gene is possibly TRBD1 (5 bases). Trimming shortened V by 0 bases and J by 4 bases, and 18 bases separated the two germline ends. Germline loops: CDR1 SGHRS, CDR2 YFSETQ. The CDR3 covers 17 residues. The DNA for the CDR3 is TGCGCCAGCAGCTTGGGGGCCCAGGGATTTCGGTCAGATACGCAGTATTTT. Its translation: CASSLGAQGFRSDTQYF.

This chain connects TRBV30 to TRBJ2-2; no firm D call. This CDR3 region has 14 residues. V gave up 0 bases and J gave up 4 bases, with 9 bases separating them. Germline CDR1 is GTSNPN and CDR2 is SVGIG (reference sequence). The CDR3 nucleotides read TGTGCCTGGAGTGTTTGGACGCTCACCGGGGAGCTGTTTTTT. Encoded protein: CAWSVWTLTGELFF. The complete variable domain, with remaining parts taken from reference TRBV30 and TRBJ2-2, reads SQTIHQWPATLVQPVGSPLSLECTVEGTSNPNLYWYRQAAGRGLQLLFYSVGIGQISSEVPQNLSASRPQDRQFILSSKKLLLSDSGFYLCAWSVWTLTGELFFGEGSRLTVL.

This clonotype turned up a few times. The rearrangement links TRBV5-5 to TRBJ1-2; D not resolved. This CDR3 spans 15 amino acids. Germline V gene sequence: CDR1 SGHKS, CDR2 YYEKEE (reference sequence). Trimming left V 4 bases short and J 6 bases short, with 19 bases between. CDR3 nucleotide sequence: TGTGCCAGCAGCCTGAGGATCAACCGGGAGGATGGCTACACCTTC. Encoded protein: CASSLRINREDGYTF. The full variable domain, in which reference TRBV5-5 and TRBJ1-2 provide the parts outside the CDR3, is DAGVTQSPTHLIKTRGQQVTLRCSPISGHKSVSWYQQVLGQGPQFIFQYYEKEERGRGNFPDRFSARQFPNYSSELNVNALLLGDSALYLCASSLRINREDGYTFGSGTRLTVV.

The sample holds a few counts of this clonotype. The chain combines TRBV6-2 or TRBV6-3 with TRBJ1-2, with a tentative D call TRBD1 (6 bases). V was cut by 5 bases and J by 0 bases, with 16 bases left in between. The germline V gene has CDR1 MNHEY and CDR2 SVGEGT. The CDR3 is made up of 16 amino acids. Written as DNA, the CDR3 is TGTGCCAGCAGTCACCCCCCGGACAGCCCTAACTATGGCTACACCTTC. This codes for CASSHPPDSPNYGYTF.

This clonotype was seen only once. The CDR3 region has the DNA TGTGCCAGCAGCTTAAGGGTCGGGGAGGATATGGCAGATACGCAGTATTTT. This codes for CASSLRVGEDMADTQYF. This chain joins TRBV7-3 and TRBJ2-3, with D possibly matching TRBD2 (6 bases). This CDR3 has 17 amino acids. V gave up 1 base and J gave up 4 bases, with 18 bases separating them. Germline CDR1 is SGHTA and CDR2 is FQGTGA.

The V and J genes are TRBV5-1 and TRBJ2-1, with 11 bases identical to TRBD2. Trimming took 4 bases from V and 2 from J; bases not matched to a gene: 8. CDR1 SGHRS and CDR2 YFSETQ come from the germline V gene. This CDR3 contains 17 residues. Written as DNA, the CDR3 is TGCGCCAGCAGCCCCTCATCGACTAGCGGGGCCTACAATGAGCAGTTCTTC. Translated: CASSPSSTSGAYNEQFF.

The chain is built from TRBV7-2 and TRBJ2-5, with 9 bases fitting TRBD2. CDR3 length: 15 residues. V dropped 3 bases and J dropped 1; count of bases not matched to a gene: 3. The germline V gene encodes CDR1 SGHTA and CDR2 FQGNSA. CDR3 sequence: CASSFSGGFQETQYF. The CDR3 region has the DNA TGTGCCAGCAGCTTCAGCGGGGGGTTCCAAGAGACCCAGTACTTC.

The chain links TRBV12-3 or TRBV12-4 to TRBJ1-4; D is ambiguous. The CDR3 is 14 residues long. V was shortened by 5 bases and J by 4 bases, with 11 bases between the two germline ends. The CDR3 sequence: CASSGNSRNEKLFF. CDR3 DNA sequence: TGTGCCAGCAGTGGGAACAGCCGTAATGAAAAACTGTTTTTT.

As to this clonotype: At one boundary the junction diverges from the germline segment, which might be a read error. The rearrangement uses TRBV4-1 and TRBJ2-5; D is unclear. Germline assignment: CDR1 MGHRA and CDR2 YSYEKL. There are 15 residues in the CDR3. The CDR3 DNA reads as TGCGCCAGCAGCCAAGACATTCCTAGTGAGGAGACCAAGTACTTC. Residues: CASSQDIPSEETKYF.

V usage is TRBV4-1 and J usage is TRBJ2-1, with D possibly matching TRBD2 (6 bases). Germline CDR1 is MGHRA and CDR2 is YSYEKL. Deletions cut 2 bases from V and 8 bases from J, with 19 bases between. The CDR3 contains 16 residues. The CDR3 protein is CASSQTGRGMLDEQFF. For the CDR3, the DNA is TGCGCCAGCAGCCAAACGGGTCGGGGGATGTTGGATGAGCAGTTCTTC.

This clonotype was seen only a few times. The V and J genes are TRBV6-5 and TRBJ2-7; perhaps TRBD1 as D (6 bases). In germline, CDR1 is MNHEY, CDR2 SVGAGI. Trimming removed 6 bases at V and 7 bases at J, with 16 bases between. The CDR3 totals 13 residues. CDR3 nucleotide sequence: TGTGCCAGCAGCCCAAGCCGGGACAATGAGCAGTACTTC. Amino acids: CASSPSRDNEQYF.

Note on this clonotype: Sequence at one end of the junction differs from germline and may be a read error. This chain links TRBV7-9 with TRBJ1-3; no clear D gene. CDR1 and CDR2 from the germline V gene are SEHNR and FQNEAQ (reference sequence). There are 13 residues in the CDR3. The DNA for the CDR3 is TGTGCCAGCAGCTTAGATCGTGGAAACGCCATATATTTT. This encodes CASSLDRGNAIYF.

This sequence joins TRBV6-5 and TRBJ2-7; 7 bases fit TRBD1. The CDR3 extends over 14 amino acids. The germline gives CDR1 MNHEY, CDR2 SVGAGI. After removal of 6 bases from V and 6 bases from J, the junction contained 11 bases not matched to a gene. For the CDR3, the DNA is TGTGCCAGCAGCCGGCACAACCACAGGGGCGAGCAGTACTTC. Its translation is CASSRHNHRGEQYF.

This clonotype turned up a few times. The CDR3 sequence is CASSLDGAPAEQFF. The CDR3 DNA follows: TGCGCCAGCAGCTTGGATGGGGCACCGGCGGAGCAGTTCTTC. The rearrangement joins TRBV5-1 to TRBJ2-1, with a weak D call TRBD1 (5 bases). V was pared by 0 bases and J by 10 bases, with 14 bases between. Germline V gene lookup returns CDR1 SGHRS and CDR2 YFSETQ. CDR3 size: 14 residues.

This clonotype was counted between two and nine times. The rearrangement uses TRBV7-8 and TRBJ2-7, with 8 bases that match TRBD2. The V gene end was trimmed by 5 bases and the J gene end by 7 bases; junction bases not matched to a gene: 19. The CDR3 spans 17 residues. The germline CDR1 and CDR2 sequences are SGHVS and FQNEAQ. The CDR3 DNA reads TGTGCCAGCAGCCCCCCCGCCCTAGGCGGGGGGTACAATGAGCAGTACTTC. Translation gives CASSPPALGGGYNEQYF.

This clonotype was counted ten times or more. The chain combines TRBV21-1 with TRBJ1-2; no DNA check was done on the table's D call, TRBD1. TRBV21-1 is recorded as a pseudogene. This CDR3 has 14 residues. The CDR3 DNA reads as TGTGCCAGCAGCAAATGGGGCAGGGGCTATGGCTACACCTTC. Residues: CASSKWGRGYGYTF.

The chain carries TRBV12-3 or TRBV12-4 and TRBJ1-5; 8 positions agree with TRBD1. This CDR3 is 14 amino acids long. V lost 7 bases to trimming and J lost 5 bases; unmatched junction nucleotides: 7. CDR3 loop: CASTQDRDDQPQHF. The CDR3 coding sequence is TGTGCCAGCACCCAGGACAGGGATGATCAGCCCCAGCATTTT.

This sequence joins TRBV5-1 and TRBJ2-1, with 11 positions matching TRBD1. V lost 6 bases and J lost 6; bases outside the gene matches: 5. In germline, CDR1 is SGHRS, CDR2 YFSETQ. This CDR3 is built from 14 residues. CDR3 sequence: CASTLGQGGNEQFF. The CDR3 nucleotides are TGCGCCAGCACCCTGGGACAGGGGGGCAATGAGCAGTTCTTC.

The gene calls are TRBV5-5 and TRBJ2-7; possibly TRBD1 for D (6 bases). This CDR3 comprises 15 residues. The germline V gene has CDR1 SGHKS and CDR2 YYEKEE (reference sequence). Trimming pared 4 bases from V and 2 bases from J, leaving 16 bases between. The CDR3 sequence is CASSRTVSGTYEQYF. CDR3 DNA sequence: TGTGCCAGCAGCCGGACAGTGAGCGGCACCTACGAGCAGTACTTC. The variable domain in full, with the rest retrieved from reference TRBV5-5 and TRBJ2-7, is DAGVTQSPTHLIKTRGQQVTLRCSPISGHKSVSWYQQVLGQGPQFIFQYYEKEERGRGNFPDRFSARQFPNYSSELNVNALLLGDSALYLCASSRTVSGTYEQYFGPGTRLTVT.

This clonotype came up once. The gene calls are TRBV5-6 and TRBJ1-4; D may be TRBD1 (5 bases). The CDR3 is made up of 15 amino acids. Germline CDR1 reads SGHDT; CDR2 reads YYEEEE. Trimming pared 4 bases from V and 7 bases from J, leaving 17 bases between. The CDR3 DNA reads TGTGCCAGCAGCCATCGGGGGTTTTTTAGTGAAAAACTGTTTTTT. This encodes CASSHRGFFSEKLFF.

The CDR3 region has the DNA TGTGCCAGCAGCGTAGGGGTAGGAGATACGCAGTATTTT. Its protein is CASSVGVGDTQYF. The chain is built from TRBV9 and TRBJ2-3; no reliable D call. This CDR3 has 13 amino acids. Trimming left V 0 bases short and J 5 bases short, with 7 bases between. Germline lookup yields CDR1 SGDLS and CDR2 YYNGEE. Full variable domain (remainder filled in from reference TRBV9 and TRBJ2-3): DSGVTQTPKHLITATGQRVTLRCSPRSGDLSVYWYQQSLDQGLQFLIQYYNGEERAKGNILERFSAQQFPDLHSELNLSSLELGDSALYFCASSVGVGDTQYFGPGTRLTVL.

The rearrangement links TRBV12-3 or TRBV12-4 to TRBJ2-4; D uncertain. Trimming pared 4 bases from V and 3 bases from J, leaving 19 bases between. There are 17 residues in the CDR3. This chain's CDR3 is CASSSRIGPAGKNIQYF. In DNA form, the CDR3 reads TGTGCCAGCAGTTCTAGGATCGGACCAGCAGGCAAAAACATTCAGTACTTC.